A selection of T cell receptor beta chains follows, all from one sample in a study of vaccination effects on CD4 cells after COVID-19. The table came from immunoSEQ multiplex PCR; TCRdb's copy has only in-frame clones and leaves some out. The sample yields about 8,900 clones, roughly 80% seen once. Their target antigens are unknown. This specimen consisted of CD4+ T cells from PBMCs cultured without peptide, obtained after COVID-19 vaccination. These TCRs come from a human donor who received a COVID-19 vaccine. Each CDR3 is given with its conserved first and last residue. A D gene is named only where the DNA matches it firmly. Clone size appears in some rows only: once, few, many, or a class for an expanded clone.

J,V,length,size,D,CDR3,DNA
TRBJ2-3,TRBV5-1,15,NA,NA,CASSFGRGLTDTQYF,TGCGCCAGCAGCTTCGGGCGGGGCCTCACAGATACGCAGTATTTT
TRBJ1-6,TRBV5-1,16,NA,NA,CASSLEGQNYNSPLHF,TGCGCCAGCAGCTTGGAAGGCCAAAACTATAATTCACCCCTCCACTTT
TRBJ2-5,TRBV6-1,12,once,NA,CASSEPREAQYF,TGTGCCAGCAGTGAACCCCGTGAGGCCCAGTACTTC
TRBJ2-7,TRBV19,14,NA,TRBD1,CASSPQGAFYEQYF,TGTGCCAGTAGTCCCCAGGGGGCATTCTACGAGCAGTACTTC
TRBJ1-2,TRBV18,13,NA,TRBD1,CASSPTGGNGYTF,TGTGCCAGCTCGCCGACAGGGGGAAATGGCTACACCTTC
TRBJ1-5,TRBV2,11,few,NA,CASRADGSQHF,TGTGCCAGCAGGGCGGACGGGTCCCAGCATTTT
TRBJ1-1,TRBV7-2,13,few,NA,CASSGDWGTEAFF,TGTGCCAGCAGCGGAGACTGGGGGACTGAAGCTTTCTTT
TRBJ2-3,TRBV27,15,NA,NA,CASSPWDTAGDTQYF,TGTGCCAGCAGTCCCTGGGACACCGCAGGGGATACGCAGTATTTT
TRBJ2-5,TRBV2,14,NA,NA,CASSGGASRETQYF,TGTGCCAGCAGTGGGGGGGCTAGTAGGGAGACCCAGTACTTC
TRBJ2-3,TRBV14,16,few,TRBD2,CASSQEGRGRTDTQYF,TGTGCCAGCAGCCAAGAGGGGCGGGGGAGGACAGATACGCAGTATTTT
TRBJ1-5,TRBV6-1,16,NA,NA,CASSEEGSFVNQPQHF,TGTGCCAGCAGTGAAGAGGGGTCCTTTGTCAATCAGCCCCAGCATTTT
TRBJ1-3,TRBV9,13,few,NA,CASSVGVLNTIYF,TGTGCCAGCAGCGTTGGGGTTCTAAACACCATATATTTT
TRBJ1-1,TRBV15,14,NA,NA,CATSRERTVTEAFF,TGTGCCACCAGCAGAGAAAGGACGGTCACTGAAGCTTTCTTT
TRBJ2-2,TRBV30,14,NA,NA,CACHTGRNTGELFF,TGTGCCTGCCATACAGGACGAAACACCGGGGAGCTGTTTTTT
TRBJ1-2,TRBV18,18,NA,TRBD1,CASSPLGTGGAGNYGYTF,TGTGCCAGCTCACCGCTCGGGACAGGGGGCGCGGGAAACTATGGCTACACCTTC
TRBJ1-1,TRBV18,13,NA,NA,CASSRPGDAEAFF,TGTGCCAGCTCACGTCCGGGGGACGCTGAAGCTTTCTTT
TRBJ1-5,TRBV6-2/TRBV6-3,17,NA,NA,CASSSQGKVSSNQPQHF,TGTGCCAGCAGTTCCCAGGGGAAAGTATCTAGCAATCAGCCCCAGCATTTT
TRBJ1-1,TRBV5-6,14,NA,NA,CASSGMGARTEAFF,TGTGCCAGCAGCGGGATGGGGGCGCGCACTGAAGCTTTCTTT
TRBJ1-2,TRBV18,16,NA,TRBD1,CASSPQTTGANYGYTF,TGTGCCAGCTCACCTCAAACTACAGGGGCAAACTATGGCTACACCTTC
TRBJ2-7,TRBV3-1/TRBV3-2,16,NA,NA,CASSQVSSTMGDEQYF,TGTGCCAGCAGCCAAGTTAGTAGTACCATGGGGGACGAGCAGTACTTC
TRBJ1-2,TRBV6-2/TRBV6-3,15,NA,NA,CASSYATEYLYGYTF,TGTGCCAGCAGTTATGCGACTGAATACCTCTATGGCTACACCTTC
TRBJ2-5,TRBV14,16,NA,TRBD2,CASSQEVAGVRETQYF,TGTGCCAGCAGCCAAGAGGTAGCGGGGGTGCGAGAGACCCAGTACTTC
TRBJ2-1,TRBV24-1,14,NA,TRBD2,CATSRGEGYNEQFF,TGTGCCACCAGCCGGGGGGAGGGGTACAATGAGCAGTTCTTC
TRBJ1-2,TRBV9,15,NA,NA,CASSVGQGTNYGYTF,TGTGCCAGCAGCGTTGGGCAGGGGACCAACTATGGCTACACCTTC
TRBJ2-2,TRBV3-1/TRBV3-2,15,NA,TRBD1,CASSSPGQGPGELFF,TGTGCCAGCAGCTCCCCTGGACAGGGCCCCGGGGAGCTGTTTTTT
TRBJ1-2,TRBV7-9,15,NA,NA,CASSPATRPDYGYTF,TGTGCCAGCAGCCCAGCGACTCGGCCAGACTATGGCTACACCTTC
TRBJ1-2,TRBV24-1,13,NA,NA,CATSPGLYYGYTF,TGTGCCACCAGTCCCGGACTTTACTATGGCTACACCTTC
TRBJ2-3,TRBV29-1,14,NA,NA,CSVKTGRGTDTQYF,TGCAGCGTTAAAACAGGGAGGGGGACAGATACGCAGTATTTT
TRBJ1-2,TRBV10-3,17,NA,NA,CAISGIVMGERNYGYTF,TGTGCCATCAGTGGCATCGTAATGGGGGAGCGAAACTATGGCTACACCTTC
TRBJ2-3,TRBV5-1,16,NA,TRBD2,CASSLMAGGQADTQYF,TGCGCCAGCAGCTTGATGGCGGGGGGGCAAGCAGATACGCAGTATTTT
TRBJ2-5,TRBV9,15,NA,TRBD1,CASSVGTGGRETQYF,TGTGCCAGCAGCGTAGGGACAGGGGGACGGGAGACCCAGTACTTC
TRBJ2-7,TRBV6-5,13,NA,TRBD1,CASRGQGPYEQYF,TGTGCCAGCAGGGGACAGGGGCCCTACGAGCAGTACTTC
TRBJ1-1,TRBV30,14,NA,NA,CAWSPSRLNTEAFF,TGTGCCTGGAGTCCGTCTAGGCTGAACACTGAAGCTTTCTTT
TRBJ2-5,TRBV6-5,13,NA,NA,CASSSTVQETQYF,TGTGCCAGCAGTTCGACAGTCCAAGAGACCCAGTACTTC
TRBJ2-1,TRBV4-3,14,NA,NA,CASSQDHREGEQFF,TGCGCCAGCAGCCAAGACCACAGGGAGGGTGAGCAGTTCTTC
TRBJ2-3,TRBV2,14,few,NA,CASSEGGGGDTQYF,TGTGCCAGCAGTGAAGGAGGAGGGGGGGATACGCAGTATTTT
TRBJ1-3,TRBV30,12,NA,NA,CAWSGTGNTIYF,TGTGCCTGGTCCGGAACTGGAAACACCATATATTTT
TRBJ1-5,TRBV11-2,13,few,NA,CASSLGQNQPQHF,TGTGCCAGCAGCCTGGGACAAAATCAGCCCCAGCATTTT
TRBJ2-2,TRBV7-9,15,once,NA,CASSFSGLFTGELFF,TGTGCCAGCAGCTTTTCGGGCTTATTCACCGGGGAGCTGTTTTTT